This T cell receptor beta chain appears in the sequencing data of a study of blood T cell repertoires in COVID-19. About the research overall: PBMCs, B-cell-depleted T cells, or T cells provided the cDNA or gDNA that made up the material.

The CDR3 spans 13 residues. CDR1 and CDR2 from the germline V gene are KGHSH and LQKENI. V lost 3 bases to trimming and J lost 6 bases, with 12 bases between them. Recruited during active infection, patients (from Seattle) were subsequently followed longitudinally. Sequencing was performed with immunoSEQ multiplex PCR; in TCRdb, only in-frame clones are kept and a portion is missing. The sample lists roughly 130,000 clones, under 95% occurring once. Material for sequencing was peripheral blood. The chain is built from TRBV18 and TRBJ2-7; a possible D gene is TRBD1 (5 bases). This clonotype was sampled from a man aged 60 to 69 with COVID-19, enrolled during active disease. CDR3 sequence reads: CASSPQVTGEQYF. The CDR3 DNA is TGTGCCAGCTCACCCCAGGTTACAGGCGAGCAGTACTTC.